Sequencing of this T cell receptor (beta chain) was carried out in a study of cytomegalovirus exposure and HLA in healthy donors. Study-wide points: In a later analysis, V- and J-gene trimming of beta chains associated with a DCLRE1C missense variant, replicated independently. TCR beta sequences reportedly predicted most subjects' HLA-A and HLA-B alleles accurately.

PCR amplification relied on 60 Vbeta primers (plus 13 Jbeta primers). TCRdb's table, derived via immunoSEQ multiplex PCR, lists solely in-frame clones and lacks some. The repertoire holds 170,000 or so clones, with roughly 84% as singletons. With regard to this clone: As yet, its antigen is unknown.

Trimming pared 7 bases from V and 5 bases from J, leaving 12 bases between. This CDR3 comprises 13 residues. Germline CDR1 and CDR2: MNHEY and SMNVEV (reference sequence). Input material: PBMCs. The sequence was collected from a boy younger than 10 in good health and CMV-seronegative. The rearrangement links TRBV27 to TRBJ2-1, with a weak D call TRBD2 (6 bases). The chain's CDR3 is CASNSPSDNEQFF. The CDR3 nucleotides read TGTGCCAGCAACTCGCCTAGCGACAATGAGCAGTTCTTC.